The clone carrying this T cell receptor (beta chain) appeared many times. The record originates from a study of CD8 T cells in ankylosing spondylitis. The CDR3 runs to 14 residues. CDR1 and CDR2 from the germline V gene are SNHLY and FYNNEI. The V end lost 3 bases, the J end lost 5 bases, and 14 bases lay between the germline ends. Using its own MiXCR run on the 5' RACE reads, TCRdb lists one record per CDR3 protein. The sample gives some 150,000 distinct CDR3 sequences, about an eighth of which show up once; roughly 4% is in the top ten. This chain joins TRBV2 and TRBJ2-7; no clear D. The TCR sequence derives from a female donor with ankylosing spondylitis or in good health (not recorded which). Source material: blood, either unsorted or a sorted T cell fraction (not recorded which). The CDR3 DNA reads TGTGCCAGCAGTGAGGTGGGCAGCTCAAACGAGCAGTACTTC. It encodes CASSEVGSSNEQYF.